What follows is one T cell receptor (beta chain) and its context. Flow cytometry had shown expanded CD8+CD57+ cells in the patients chosen for sequencing. Researchers used genomic DNA as the template to profile TCR beta VDJ and CDR3. TCRdb re-derived calls from the reads in MiXCR, one entry per CDR3 protein. This table has 150,000 to 200,000 distinct CDR3 sequences, 40% to 60% appearing once. This sample was taken from a study of CD8+CD57+ T cells in acquired aplastic anemia. Looking at the study overall: Sorted CD4+ and CD8+ cells yielded DNA averaging around 3.2 ug.

The CDR3 extends over 14 amino acids. From germline, CDR1 is SGHVS and CDR2 FQNEAQ. J lost 2 bases, V lost 8 bases, and 6 bases had no gene match. This sequence joins TRBV7-8 and TRBJ2-1; 7 bases line up with TRBD1. The sample was sorted CD4+, CD8+, or CD8+CD57+ T cells (not recorded which) from PBMCs. The sequence came from a human donor with aplastic anemia. In DNA, the CDR3 is TGTGCCAGCTTATTAGGGGGCGCCTACAATGAGCAGTTCTTC. This translates into CASLLGGAYNEQFF.